This entry concerns a single T cell receptor beta chain. The antigen is unknown. V gave up 8 bases and J gave up 4 bases; unmatched junction bases: 7. CDR3 length: 14 amino acids. Per germline, CDR1 SEHNR and CDR2 FQNEAQ (reference sequence). The data belong to a study of cytomegalovirus exposure and HLA in healthy donors. Study-wide findings and caveats: Certain sequence variants were highly shared and formed a cluster, and this cluster was likely a sequencing artifact. Using a false discovery rate of 0.05, a later analysis showed that approximately 17,000 TCR beta sequences were associated with HLA alleles.

Both 60 Vbeta primers and 13 Jbeta primers went into the PCR. Libraries were prepared by immunoSEQ multiplex PCR; TCRdb keeps only in-frame clonotypes and omits some of them. The data hold over 150,000 clones, with approximately 80% observed a single time. Sequences were obtained from PBMCs. The clonotype was recovered from a woman aged 40-49 years in good health and CMV-seropositive. The chain uses TRBV7-9 and TRBJ2-1; the match to TRBD2 covers 8 bases. The CDR3 DNA follows: TGTGCCAGCGGAAGCGGGAGTGGGTACAATGAGCAGTTCTTC. Translation: CASGSGSGYNEQFF.